This TCR beta chain was recorded in a study of blood T cells in healthy people across ages. Turning to the study itself: T cells yielded about one barcoded beta molecule per two cells through template switching. Notes on the study in general: Among T cells, TCR beta diversity per million cells dropped roughly linearly as age rose.

The authors ran a second PCR of about 6 to 11 cycles using a sample-barcoded 5' primer and a J-beta primer mix. MiXCR was run by TCRdb on the 5' RACE reads, yielding one entry per CDR3 protein. Of roughly 900,000 distinct CDR3 sequences listed, 25% to 35% are singletons. Total RNA amounts of at least 6 micrograms were extracted per sample. The CDR3 covers 14 residues. V lost 4 bases, J lost 6 bases, and 16 bases lay in between. Germline V gives CDR1 SGHKS, CDR2 YYEKEE (reference sequence). In its sample, this clonotype was seen many times. Its target is not known. Sequenced sample: blood. The receptor was derived from a woman of 80 years or more in good health. The chain is built from TRBV5-5 and TRBJ1-2, with a possible D match to TRBD1 (6 bases). The CDR3 DNA sequence: TGTGCCAGCAGCCCGCAACAGGGCTGGGATGGCTACACCTTC. This sequence encodes CASSPQQGWDGYTF.